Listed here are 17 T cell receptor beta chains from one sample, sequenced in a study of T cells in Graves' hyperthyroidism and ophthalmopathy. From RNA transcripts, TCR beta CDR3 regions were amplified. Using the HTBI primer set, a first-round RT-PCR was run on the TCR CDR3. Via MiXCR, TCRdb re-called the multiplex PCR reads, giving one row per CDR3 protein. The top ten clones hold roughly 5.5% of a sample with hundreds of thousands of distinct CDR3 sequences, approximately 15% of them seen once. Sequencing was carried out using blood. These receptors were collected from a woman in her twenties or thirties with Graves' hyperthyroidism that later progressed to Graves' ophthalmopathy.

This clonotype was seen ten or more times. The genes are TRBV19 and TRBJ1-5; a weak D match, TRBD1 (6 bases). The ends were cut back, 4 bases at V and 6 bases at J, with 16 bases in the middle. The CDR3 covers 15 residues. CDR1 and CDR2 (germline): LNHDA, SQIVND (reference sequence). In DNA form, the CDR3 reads TGTGCCAGTAGTACCCCAGGGGTAATCGGTCAGCCCCAGCATTTT. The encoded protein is CASSTPGVIGQPQHF.

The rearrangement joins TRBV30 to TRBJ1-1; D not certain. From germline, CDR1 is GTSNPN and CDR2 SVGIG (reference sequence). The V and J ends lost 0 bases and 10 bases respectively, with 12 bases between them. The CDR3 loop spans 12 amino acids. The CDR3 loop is CAWSVGRPGAFF. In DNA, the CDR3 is TGTGCCTGGAGTGTAGGCAGACCGGGAGCTTTCTTT.

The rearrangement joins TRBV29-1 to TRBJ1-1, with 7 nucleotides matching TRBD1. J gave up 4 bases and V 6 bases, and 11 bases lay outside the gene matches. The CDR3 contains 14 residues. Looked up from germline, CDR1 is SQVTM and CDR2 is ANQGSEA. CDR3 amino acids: CSVDNRGGITEAFF. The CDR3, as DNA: TGCAGCGTAGACAACAGGGGAGGGATCACTGAAGCTTTCTTT.

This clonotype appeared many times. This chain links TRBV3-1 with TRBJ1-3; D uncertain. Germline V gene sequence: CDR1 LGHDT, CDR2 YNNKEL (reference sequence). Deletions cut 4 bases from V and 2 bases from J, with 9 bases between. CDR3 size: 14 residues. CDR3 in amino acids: CASSPFHPGNTIYF. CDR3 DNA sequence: TGTGCCAGCAGCCCATTTCACCCTGGAAACACCATATATTTT.

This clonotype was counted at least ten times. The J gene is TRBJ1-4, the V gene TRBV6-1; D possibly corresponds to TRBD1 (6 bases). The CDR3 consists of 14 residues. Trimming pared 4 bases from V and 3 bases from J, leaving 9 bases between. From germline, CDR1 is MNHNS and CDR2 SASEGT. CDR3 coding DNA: TGTGCCAGCAGTGTTCGGGGGCCTAATGAAAAACTGTTTTTT. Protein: CASSVRGPNEKLFF.

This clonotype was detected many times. CDR3 nucleotide sequence: TGTGCCAGCAGATCCGGACAGGGGAGCGCTTTCTTT. This sequence encodes CASRSGQGSAFF. The chain combines TRBV28 with TRBJ1-1, with 9 bases lining up with TRBD1. CDR1 MDHEN and CDR2 SYDVKM come from the germline V gene. The CDR3 totals 12 residues. Trimming removed 6 bases from V and 11 bases from J; junction bases left unmatched: 7.

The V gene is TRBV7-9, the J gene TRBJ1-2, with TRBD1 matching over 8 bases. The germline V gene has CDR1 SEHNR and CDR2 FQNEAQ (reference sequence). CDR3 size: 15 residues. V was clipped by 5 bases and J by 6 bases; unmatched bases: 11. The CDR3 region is CASSPQTGEENGYTF. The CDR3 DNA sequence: TGTGCCAGCAGCCCACAGACAGGGGAGGAGAATGGCTACACCTTC.

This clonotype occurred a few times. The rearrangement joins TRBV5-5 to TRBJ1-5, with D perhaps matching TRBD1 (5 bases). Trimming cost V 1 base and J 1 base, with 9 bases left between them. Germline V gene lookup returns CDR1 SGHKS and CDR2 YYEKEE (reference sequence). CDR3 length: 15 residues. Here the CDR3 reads CASSLYGGSNQPQHF. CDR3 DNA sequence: TGTGCCAGCAGCTTGTACGGGGGGAGCAATCAGCCCCAGCATTTT.

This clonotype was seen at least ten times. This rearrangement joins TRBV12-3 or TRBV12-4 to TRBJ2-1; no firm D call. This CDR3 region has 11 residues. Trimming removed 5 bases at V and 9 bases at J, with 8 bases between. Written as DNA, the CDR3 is TGTGCCAGCAGTGCCGGGCTTGAGCAGTTCTTC. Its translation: CASSAGLEQFF.

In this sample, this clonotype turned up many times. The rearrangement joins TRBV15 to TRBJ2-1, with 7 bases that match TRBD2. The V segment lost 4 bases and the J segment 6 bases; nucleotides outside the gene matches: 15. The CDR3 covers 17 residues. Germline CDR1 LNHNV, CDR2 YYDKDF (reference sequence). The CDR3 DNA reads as TGTGCCACCAGCATTTCACGACTAGCCACCTCCCTCAATGAGCAGTTCTTC. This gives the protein CATSISRLATSLNEQFF.

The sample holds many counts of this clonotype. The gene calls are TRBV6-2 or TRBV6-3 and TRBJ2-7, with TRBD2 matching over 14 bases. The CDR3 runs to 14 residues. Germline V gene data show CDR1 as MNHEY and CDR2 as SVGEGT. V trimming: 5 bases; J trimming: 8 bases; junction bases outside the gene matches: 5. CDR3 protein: CASSRTSGRRQQYF. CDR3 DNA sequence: TGTGCCAGCAGTCGGACTAGCGGGAGGAGGCAGCAGTACTTC.

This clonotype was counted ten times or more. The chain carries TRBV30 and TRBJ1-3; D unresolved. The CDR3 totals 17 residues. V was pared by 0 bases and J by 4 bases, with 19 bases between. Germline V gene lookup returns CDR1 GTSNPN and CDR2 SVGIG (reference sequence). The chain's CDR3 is CAWSVTSLRSRGNTIYF. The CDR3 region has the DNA TGTGCCTGGAGTGTCACCTCGCTTAGGAGCCGCGGAAACACCATATATTTT.

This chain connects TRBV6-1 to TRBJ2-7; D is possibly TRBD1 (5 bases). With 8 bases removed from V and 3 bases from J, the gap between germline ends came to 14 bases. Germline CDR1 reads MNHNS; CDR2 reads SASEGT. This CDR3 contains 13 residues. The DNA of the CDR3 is TGTGCCAGCGGGTGGACAAGGGGCTACGAGCAGTACTTC. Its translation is CASGWTRGYEQYF.

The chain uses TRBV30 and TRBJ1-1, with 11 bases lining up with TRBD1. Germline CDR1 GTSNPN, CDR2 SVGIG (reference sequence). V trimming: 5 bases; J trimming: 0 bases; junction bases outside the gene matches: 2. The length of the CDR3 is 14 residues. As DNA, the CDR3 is TGTGCCTGGGGGACAGGGGGTCTGAACACTGAAGCTTTCTTT. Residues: CAWGTGGLNTEAFF.

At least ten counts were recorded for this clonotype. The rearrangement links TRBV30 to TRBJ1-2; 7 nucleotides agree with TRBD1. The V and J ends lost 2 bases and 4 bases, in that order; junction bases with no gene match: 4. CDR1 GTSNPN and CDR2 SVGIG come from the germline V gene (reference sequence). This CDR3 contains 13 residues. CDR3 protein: CAWSPQGGYGYTF. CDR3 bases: TGTGCCTGGAGTCCCCAGGGGGGCTATGGCTACACCTTC.

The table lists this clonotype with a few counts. The CDR3 sequence: CSARDKERPSSYEQYF. The CDR3 bases are TGCAGTGCTAGAGATAAGGAGCGGCCTAGCTCCTACGAGCAGTACTTC. V usage is TRBV20-1 and J usage is TRBJ2-7; perhaps TRBD2 as D (5 bases). CDR3 length: 16 amino acids. V lost 0 bases and J lost 0, with 15 bases in between. Germline V lookup: CDR1 DFQATT, CDR2 SNEGSKA (reference sequence).

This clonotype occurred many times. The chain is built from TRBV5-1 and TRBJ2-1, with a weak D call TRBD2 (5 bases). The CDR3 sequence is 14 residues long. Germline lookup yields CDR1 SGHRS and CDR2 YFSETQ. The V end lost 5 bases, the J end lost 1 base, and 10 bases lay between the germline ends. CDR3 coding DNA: TGCGCCAGCAGTCGGGATCTATCCTACAATGAGCAGTTCTTC. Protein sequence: CASSRDLSYNEQFF.